This T cell receptor beta chain derives from a study of blood T cell repertoires in COVID-19. Looking at the study overall: The United States, Italy and Spain were the sources of the acute and convalescent COVID-19 samples.

CDR3 size: 16 residues. The V end lost 1 base, the J end lost 2 bases, and 13 bases lay between the germline ends. Germline CDR1 and CDR2: ENHRY and SYGVKD. Authors' processing steps: It was from reference gene primer amplification that nucleated cell counts were estimated. Method: immunoSEQ multiplex PCR; TCRdb's copy keeps in-frame clones and lacks some. Clone size and the V and J calls come from that table; the DNA yielded D and trimming. Among 130,000 to 150,000 clones listed, around 80% were seen once. Sequenced material: peripheral blood. The TCR comes from a human donor in a cohort sampled during active COVID-19. The gene calls are TRBV10-3 and TRBJ2-3, with D tentatively TRBD2 (7 bases). CDR3 DNA sequence: TGTGCCATCAGTGAGTTGGGGGGGGCACTCACAGATACGCAGTATTTT. It yields the protein CAISELGGALTDTQYF.